The 27 T cell receptor beta chains below all came from one sample that was sequenced in a study of cytomegalovirus exposure and HLA in healthy donors. The PCR had 60 Vbeta and 13 Jbeta primers. Libraries were prepared by immunoSEQ multiplex PCR; TCRdb keeps only in-frame clonotypes and omits some of them. The repertoire has some 150,000 clones, roughly 9.6% of them found once; the top ten carry about 6.7%. The specimen sequenced was PBMCs. The receptors were gathered from a woman aged 40 to 49 in good health and CMV-seropositive.

This clone was recorded a few times. The rearrangement uses TRBV7-2 and TRBJ2-5; maybe TRBD1 (6 bases). The CDR3 is made up of 15 amino acids. V lost 4 bases to trimming and J lost 2 bases, with 14 bases between them. The germline gives CDR1 SGHTA, CDR2 FQGNSA. The CDR3 DNA reads TGTGCCAGCAGCTCTTGGAGGACAGAACAAGAGACCCAGTACTTC. As protein: CASSSWRTEQETQYF.

This clone was recorded only once. The CDR3 region is CASRLGTSYNSPLHF. The CDR3 nucleotides are TGCGCCAGCAGACTAGGTACATCATATAATTCACCCCTCCACTTT. The V and J genes are TRBV10-2 and TRBJ1-6; D gene unclear. The CDR3 runs 15 residues. V lost 6 bases, J lost 4 bases, and 13 bases lay in between. Germline V gives CDR1 WSHSY, CDR2 SAAADI.

This clone came up a few times. The chain combines TRBV5-8 with TRBJ1-1; no clear D. V was clipped by 1 base and J by 5 bases, with 12 bases between them. This CDR3 has 14 amino acids. The germline gives CDR1 SGHTS, CDR2 YDEGEE. The CDR3 DNA follows: TGTGCCAGCAGCTTGTGGAGGGAGAGGACTGAAGCTTTCTTT. It yields the protein CASSLWRERTEAFF.

This clone turned up a few times. The V gene is TRBV5-1, the J gene TRBJ2-1; 7 bases are shared with TRBD2. The V gene's germline CDR1 is SGHRS and CDR2 YFSETQ. The V segment lost 5 bases and the J segment 6 bases; nucleotides outside the gene matches: 11. This CDR3 contains 15 residues. CDR3 loop: CASSPLGGDLNEQFF. The CDR3 DNA reads as TGCGCCAGCAGTCCCTTGGGGGGGGATCTCAATGAGCAGTTCTTC.

This clone occurred a few times. The chain employs TRBV11-3 and TRBJ2-2, with 10 positions matching TRBD1. CDR1 SGHNT and CDR2 YENEEA come from the germline V gene. CDR3 size: 14 residues. The V segment lost 4 bases and the J segment 7 bases; nucleotides outside the gene matches: 3. The CDR3 nucleotides are TGTGCCAGCAGCTGGGGGACAGGGGTCGGGGAGCTGTTTTTT. Its translation is CASSWGTGVGELFF.

The rearrangement joins TRBV7-2 to TRBJ2-7, with a possible D match to TRBD2 (6 bases). Per the germline V gene, CDR1 is SGHTA and CDR2 is FQGNSA. This CDR3 comprises 13 residues. Trimming cost V 4 bases and J 5 bases, with 12 bases left between them. CDR3 DNA: TGTGCCAGCAGCTCTTCGCGGGATAACGAGCAGTACTTC. Amino acids: CASSSSRDNEQYF.

The chain carries TRBV5-1 and TRBJ2-7; TRBD1 matches 9 bases. The CDR3 has 16 residues. Germline CDR1 reads SGHRS; CDR2 reads YFSETQ. Trimming removed 2 bases from V and 3 bases from J; junction bases left unmatched: 9. CDR3 region: CASSLTGTGRDYEQYF. DNA of the CDR3: TGCGCCAGCAGCTTAACCGGGACAGGGAGGGACTACGAGCAGTACTTC.

V usage is TRBV4-1 and J usage is TRBJ1-3, with TRBD1 as a possible D gene (5 bases). The germline V gene encodes CDR1 MGHRA and CDR2 YSYEKL. V was clipped by 3 bases and J by 2 bases, with 5 bases between them. The CDR3 loop spans 13 amino acids. This chain's CDR3 is CASSQTAGNTIYF. In nucleotides, the CDR3 is TGCGCCAGCAGCCAGACAGCTGGAAACACCATATATTTT.

This clone was observed a handful of times. V gene TRBV5-1 combines with J gene TRBJ1-2; 12 bases are a match to TRBD1. The CDR3 sequence is 14 residues long. Losses at the gene ends were 3 bases for V and 7 bases for J; bases not matched to a gene: 4. Germline values: CDR1 SGHRS, CDR2 YFSETQ. The CDR3 protein is CASSWGQGARGYTF. Here the CDR3 DNA reads TGCGCCAGCAGCTGGGGACAGGGGGCTCGTGGCTACACCTTC.

This clone was picked up a small number of times. This chain connects TRBV6-5 to TRBJ2-5; 9 nucleotides agree with TRBD2. Trimming removed 2 bases from V and 4 bases from J; junction bases left unmatched: 8. This CDR3 has 16 residues. Germline V gene lookup returns CDR1 MNHEY and CDR2 SVGAGI. CDR3 protein: CASSYGAGGSGETQYF. The CDR3 DNA follows: TGTGCCAGCAGTTACGGGGCGGGGGGGTCGGGAGAGACCCAGTACTTC.

A note on this clone: The germline gene is not matched at one end of the junction; a read error may be the cause. In the same sample, other DNA sequences code for this CDR3. The V call is TRBV6-5, the J call TRBJ1-6, with 7 bases lining up with TRBD1. The germline V gene encodes CDR1 MNHEY and CDR2 SVGAGI. The CDR3 runs to 16 residues. The CDR3 protein is CASSYRQGQYNSPLHF. CDR3 sequence (DNA): TGTGCCAGCAGTTACCGACAGGGTCAATATAATTCCCCCCTCCACTTT.

V usage is TRBV19 and J usage is TRBJ1-5; tentative D call: TRBD1 (6 bases). V was shortened by 4 bases and J by 6 bases, with 13 bases between the two germline ends. Germline loops: CDR1 LNHDA, CDR2 SQIVND (reference sequence). This CDR3 region has 14 residues. The DNA for the CDR3 is TGTGCCAGTAGTAACAACAGGGACGGTCAGCCCCAGCATTTT. As protein: CASSNNRDGQPQHF.

This clone was counted only a few times. The V call is TRBV6-5, the J call TRBJ1-1, with 8 bases that match TRBD1. Unmatched junction bases numbered 9, after V lost 5 bases and J lost 7 bases. Per germline, CDR1 MNHEY and CDR2 SVGAGI. CDR3 length: 14 amino acids. The DNA of the CDR3 is TGTGCCAGCAGTGGACGACAGGGGCAAATTGAAGCTTTCTTT. Translating it yields CASSGRQGQIEAFF.

This clone was seen only a few times. This chain uses TRBV19 with TRBJ2-1; 8 bases align to TRBD1. Germline loops: CDR1 LNHDA, CDR2 SQIVND (reference sequence). The CDR3 is made up of 15 amino acids. With V trimmed by 4 bases and J by 3 bases, 5 bases remained unmatched. Here the CDR3 reads CASSTQGAYYNEQFF. The CDR3 nucleotides are TGTGCCAGTAGTACCCAGGGGGCCTACTACAATGAGCAGTTCTTC.

The chain has TRBV4-2 and TRBJ1-6, with a weak D call TRBD1 (6 bases). V was pared by 0 bases and J by 4 bases, with 13 bases between. Looked up from germline, CDR1 is LGHNA and CDR2 is YNFKEQ. The CDR3 totals 17 residues. The CDR3 sequence is CASSQDILQGYNSPLHF. The CDR3 nucleotides are TGTGCCAGCAGCCAAGATATACTACAGGGATATAATTCACCCCTCCACTTT.

J is TRBJ2-2 and V is TRBV5-1; D is uncertain. The V end was cut by 1 base, the J end by 1 base, with 5 bases between. The CDR3 has 14 residues. CDR1 SGHRS and CDR2 YFSETQ come from the germline V gene. CDR3 in amino acids: CASSLIWNTGELFF. The CDR3 coding sequence is TGCGCCAGCAGCTTGATATGGAACACCGGGGAGCTGTTTTTT.

This clone has only a few counts. This chain uses TRBV20-1 with TRBJ2-1; D gene unclear. Germline-derived CDR1 and CDR2 are DFQATT and SNEGSKA (reference sequence). This CDR3 has 10 amino acids. V shed 5 bases and J shed 4 bases, with 3 bases lying between them. CDR3 sequence reads: CSALYNEQFF. The CDR3 DNA sequence: TGCAGTGCTCTGTACAATGAGCAGTTCTTC.

This clone was observed a handful of times. The chain recombines TRBV7-2 with TRBJ1-4, with a possible D match to TRBD1 (6 bases). The CDR3 sequence is 15 residues long. Germline V CDR1 and CDR2: SGHTA, FQGNSA. Deletions cut 3 bases from V and 0 bases from J, with 8 bases between. CDR3 protein: CASSLDSATNEKLFF. The DNA for the CDR3 is TGTGCCAGCAGCTTGGACAGTGCAACTAATGAAAAACTGTTTTTT.

The J gene is TRBJ2-5, the V gene TRBV6-1, with a possible D match to TRBD1 (5 bases). The CDR3 covers 13 residues. The germline CDR1 and CDR2 sequences are MNHNS and SASEGT. Deletions cut 1 base from V and 6 bases from J, with 9 bases between. Written as DNA, the CDR3 is TGTGCCAGCAGTGAAGGCAGGGCACAGACCCAGTACTTC. This codes for CASSEGRAQTQYF.

This clone was picked up a small number of times. V usage is TRBV5-1 and J usage is TRBJ2-3, with D maybe TRBD1 (5 bases). The V and J ends lost 0 bases and 2 bases respectively, with 13 bases between them. CDR3 size: 16 residues. Germline V CDR1 and CDR2: SGHRS, YFSETQ. The CDR3 DNA reads as TGCGCCAGCAGCTTGGATCACAGGCTCCTCACAGATACGCAGTATTTT. Protein: CASSLDHRLLTDTQYF.

Notes on this clone: The junction shows a germline mismatch at one end, possibly a read error. The genes are TRBV4-1 and TRBJ2-7; unclear D gene. The CDR3 spans 13 residues. Germline V lookup: CDR1 MGHRA, CDR2 YSYEKL. The CDR3 region is CTSSHSHQYEQYF. The CDR3 nucleotides read TGCACCAGCAGCCATTCACATCAGTACGAGCAGTACTTC.

CDR3 residues: CASRLDRGVFSPLHF. The CDR3 DNA is TGTGCCAGTAGGTTGGACAGGGGAGTTTTTTCACCCCTCCACTTT. This rearrangement joins TRBV19 to TRBJ1-6, with 9 nucleotides matching TRBD1. CDR1 is LNHDA, CDR2 SQIVND, per germline (reference sequence). This CDR3 has 15 amino acids. Losses at the gene ends were 6 bases for V and 9 bases for J; bases not matched to a gene: 9.

The chain recombines TRBV19 with TRBJ1-4; 7 nucleotides agree with TRBD1. Germline V gene sequence: CDR1 LNHDA, CDR2 SQIVND (reference sequence). V lost 5 bases, J lost 4 bases, and 7 bases stayed unmatched. This CDR3 is 15 amino acids long. CDR3 in amino acids: CASSYRGLINEKLFF. The CDR3 DNA reads TGTGCCAGTAGTTACAGGGGATTGATTAATGAAAAACTGTTTTTT.

This clone was seen a few times. The chain recombines TRBV5-1 with TRBJ2-6; no reliable D call. The CDR3 extends over 14 amino acids. V was shortened by 6 bases and J by 2 bases, with 9 bases between the two germline ends. Germline CDR1 SGHRS, CDR2 YFSETQ. For the CDR3, the DNA is TGCGCCAGCAACCCTACCCCTGGGGCCAACGTCCTGACTTTC. It translates to CASNPTPGANVLTF.

This clone appeared a few times. The gene calls are TRBV4-3 and TRBJ1-4; D ambiguous. Germline V gene lookup returns CDR1 LGHNA and CDR2 YSLEER. Trimming took off 4 bases at V and 5 bases at J, with 8 bases between the two ends. The CDR3 is 13 residues long. Here the CDR3 DNA reads TGCGCCAGCAGCCCGGGTCTCAATGAAAAACTGTTTTTT. Protein product: CASSPGLNEKLFF.

V usage is TRBV4-3 and J usage is TRBJ1-5; D call uncertain. The CDR3 contains 13 residues. Germline V gives CDR1 LGHNA, CDR2 YSLEER. The V end was cut by 4 bases, the J end by 7 bases, with 11 bases between. The CDR3 nucleotides are TGCGCCAGCAGCCTCTCGCTCGGGCAGCCCCAGCATTTT. Translating gives CASSLSLGQPQHF.

In DNA, the CDR3 is TGTGCCATCGGACGGGGGTACGAGCAGTACTTC. It yields the protein CAIGRGYEQYF. The chain employs TRBV6-5 and TRBJ2-5; possibly TRBD2 for D (6 bases). The end of the DNA is better explained by TRBJ2-7, so the J call may be wrong. Per the germline V gene, CDR1 is MNHEY and CDR2 is SVGAGI. CDR3 length: 11 residues.